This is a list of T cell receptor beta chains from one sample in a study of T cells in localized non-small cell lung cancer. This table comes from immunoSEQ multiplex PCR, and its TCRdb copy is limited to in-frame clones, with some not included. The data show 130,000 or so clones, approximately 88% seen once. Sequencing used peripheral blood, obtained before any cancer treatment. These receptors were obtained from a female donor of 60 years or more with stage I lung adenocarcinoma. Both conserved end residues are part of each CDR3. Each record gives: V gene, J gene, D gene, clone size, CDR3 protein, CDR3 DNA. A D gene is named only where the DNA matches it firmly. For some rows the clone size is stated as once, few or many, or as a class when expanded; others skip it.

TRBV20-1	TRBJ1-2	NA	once	CSASGHGYTF	TGCAGTGCATCAGGGCATGGCTACACCTTC
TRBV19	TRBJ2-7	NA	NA	CASSSFKGVSYEQYF	TGTGCCAGTAGTTCTTTTAAGGGAGTCTCCTACGAGCAGTACTTC
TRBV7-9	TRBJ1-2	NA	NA	CASSSPNRAANYGYTF	TGTGCCAGCAGCTCTCCAAACAGGGCGGCTAACTATGGCTACACCTTC
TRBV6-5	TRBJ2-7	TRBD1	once	CASRRQGYEQYF	TGTGCCAGCCGACGACAGGGGTACGAGCAGTACTTC
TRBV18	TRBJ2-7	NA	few	CASSLVRAHEQYF	TGTGCCAGCTCATTGGTCAGGGCCCACGAGCAGTACTTC
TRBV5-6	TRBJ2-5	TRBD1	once	CASSRTGQETQYF	TGTGCCAGCAGCCGGACAGGACAAGAGACCCAGTACTTC
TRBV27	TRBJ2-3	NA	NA	CASSLRGATQYF	TGTGCCAGCAGTTTAAGAGGGGCCACGCAGTATTTT
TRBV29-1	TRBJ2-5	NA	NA	CSVVRLETQYF	TGCAGCGTTGTTCGGTTGGAGACCCAGTACTTC
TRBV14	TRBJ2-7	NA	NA	CASSPGLYSYEQYF	TGTGCCAGCAGCCCGGGGCTCTATTCCTACGAGCAGTACTTC
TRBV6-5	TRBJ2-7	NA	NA	CASSYTRDLYEQYF	TGTGCCAGCAGTTACACCCGGGACCTTTACGAGCAGTACTTC
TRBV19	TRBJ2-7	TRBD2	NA	CASSIGASGNEQYF	TGTGCCAGTAGTATAGGGGCTAGCGGGAACGAGCAGTACTTC
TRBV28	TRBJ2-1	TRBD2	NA	CASSSPGSGSGVEQFF	TGTGCCAGCAGCTCCCCCGGTAGCGGGAGTGGAGTTGAGCAGTTCTTC
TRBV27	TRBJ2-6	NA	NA	CASSFGRASGANVLTF	TGTGCCAGCAGTTTCGGCAGGGCCTCTGGGGCCAACGTCCTGACTTTC
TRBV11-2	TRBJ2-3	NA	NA	CASSLGPGFTDTQYF	TGTGCCAGCAGCTTAGGTCCCGGTTTCACAGATACGCAGTATTTT
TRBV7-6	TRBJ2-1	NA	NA	CASSSRTSNEQFF	TGTGCCAGCAGCTCCCGGACCTCAAATGAGCAGTTCTTC
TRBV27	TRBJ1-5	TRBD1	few	CASSLDGTGNQPQHF	TGTGCCAGCAGTCTAGACGGGACAGGGAATCAGCCCCAGCATTTT
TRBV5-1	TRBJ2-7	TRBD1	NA	CASSLGTGGSYEQYF	TGCGCCAGCAGCTTGGGGACAGGGGGGTCCTACGAGCAGTACTTC
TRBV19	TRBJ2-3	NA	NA	CASSFHESGTDTQYF	TGTGCCAGTAGTTTTCACGAGTCGGGCACAGATACGCAGTATTTT
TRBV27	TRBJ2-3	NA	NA	CASSPTGFTDTQYF	TGTGCCAGCAGTCCAACAGGGTTCACAGATACGCAGTATTTT
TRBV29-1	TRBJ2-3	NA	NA	CSTDHRGTDTQYF	TGCAGCACGGATCACCGGGGCACAGATACGCAGTATTTT
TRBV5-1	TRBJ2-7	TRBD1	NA	CASSPTGTGFHEQYF	TGCGCCAGCAGCCCGACCGGGACAGGGTTCCACGAGCAGTACTTC
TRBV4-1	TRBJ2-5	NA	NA	CASSQESAGLGTQYF	TGCGCCAGCAGCCAAGAGAGTGCGGGCTTGGGGACCCAGTACTTC
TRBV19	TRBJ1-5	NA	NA	CASSINLGVHQPQHF	TGTGCCAGTAGTATTAACTTGGGGGTCCATCAGCCCCAGCATTTT
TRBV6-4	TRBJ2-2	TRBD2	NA	CASSWTGGPGTGELFF	TGTGCCAGCAGTTGGACGGGAGGGCCGGGCACCGGGGAGCTGTTTTTT
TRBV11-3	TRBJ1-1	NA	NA	CASSLDDSEAFF	TGTGCCAGCAGCTTAGACGATTCTGAAGCTTTCTTT
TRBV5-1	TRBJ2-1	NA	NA	CASSFGRINEQFF	TGCGCCAGCAGCTTTGGTCGCATCAATGAGCAGTTCTTC
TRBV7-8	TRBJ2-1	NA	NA	CASSLAGARGIFSNEQFF	TGTGCCAGCAGCTTAGCTGGGGCGAGAGGTATTTTCAGCAATGAGCAGTTCTTC
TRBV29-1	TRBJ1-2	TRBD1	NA	CSVVTGTVNYGYTF	TGCAGCGTTGTCACGGGGACAGTTAACTATGGCTACACCTTC
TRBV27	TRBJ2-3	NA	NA	CASSFISTDTQYF	TGTGCCAGCAGTTTTATTAGCACAGATACGCAGTATTTT
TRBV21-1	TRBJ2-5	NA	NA	CASSRQGGTETQYF	TGTGCCAGCAGCAGGCAGGGAGGGACGGAGACCCAGTACTTC
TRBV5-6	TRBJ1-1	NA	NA	CASRRRDSYSEAFF	TGTGCCAGCAGAAGACGGGATTCTTATTCGGAAGCTTTCTTT
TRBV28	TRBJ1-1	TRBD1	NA	CASGTGEFFTEAFF	TGTGCCAGCGGGACAGGGGAATTTTTCACTGAAGCTTTCTTT
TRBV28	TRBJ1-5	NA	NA	CASSLVDSNQPQHF	TGTGCCAGCAGTTTGGTGGATAGCAATCAGCCCCAGCATTTT
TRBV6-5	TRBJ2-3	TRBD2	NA	CASSYGGLAGRTQYF	TGTGCCAGCAGTTACGGTGGGCTAGCGGGAAGAACGCAGTATTTT
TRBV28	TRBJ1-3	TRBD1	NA	CASRSGTGRNTIYF	TGTGCCAGCAGGTCCGGGACAGGGAGAAACACCATATATTTT
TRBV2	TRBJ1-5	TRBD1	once	CASRGTGDSNQPQHF	TGTGCCAGCAGGGGGACAGGGGATAGCAATCAGCCCCAGCATTTT
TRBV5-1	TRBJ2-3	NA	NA	CASSLDGLSTDTQYF	TGCGCCAGCAGCTTGGACGGACTTTCCACAGATACGCAGTATTTT
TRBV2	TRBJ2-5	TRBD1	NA	CASRQGTGGGQTQYF	TGTGCCAGCAGGCAAGGGACAGGGGGTGGGCAGACCCAGTACTTC
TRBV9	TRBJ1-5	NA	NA	CASSVGTGNQPQHF	TGTGCCAGCAGCGTAGGGACCGGCAATCAGCCCCAGCATTTT
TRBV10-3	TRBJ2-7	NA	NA	CAISESWLAPSYEQYF	TGTGCCATCAGTGAGTCGTGGCTAGCGCCAAGCTACGAGCAGTACTTC
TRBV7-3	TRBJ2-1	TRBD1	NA	CASSYFGQGANNEQFF	TGTGCCAGCAGCTACTTCGGACAGGGGGCAAACAATGAGCAGTTCTTC
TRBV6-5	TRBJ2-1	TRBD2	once	CASSPQVGRANEQFF	TGTGCCAGCAGTCCCCAGGTCGGGAGGGCCAATGAGCAGTTCTTC
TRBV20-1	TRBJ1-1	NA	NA	CSAARVAFF	TGCAGTGCCGCAAGGGTAGCTTTCTTT
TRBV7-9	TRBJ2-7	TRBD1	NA	CASSLRGLGEQYF	TGTGCCAGCAGCTTAAGGGGGCTGGGCGAGCAGTACTTC
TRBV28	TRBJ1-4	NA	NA	CASSLFQGSNEKLFF	TGTGCCAGCAGTTTATTTCAGGGGTCCAATGAAAAACTGTTTTTT
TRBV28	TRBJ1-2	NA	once	CASRAPLGANYGYTF	TGTGCCAGCCGAGCACCGCTGGGAGCTAACTATGGCTACACCTTC
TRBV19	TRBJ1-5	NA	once	CASSMTAYSNQPQHF	TGTGCCAGTAGTATGACAGCATATAGCAATCAGCCCCAGCATTTT
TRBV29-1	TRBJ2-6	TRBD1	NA	CSVAPGTALHSGANVLTF	TGCAGCGTTGCCCCCGGGACAGCTCTACACTCTGGGGCCAACGTCCTGACTTTC
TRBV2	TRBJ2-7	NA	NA	CASSIGADSYEQYF	TGTGCCAGCAGTATTGGAGCGGACTCCTACGAGCAGTACTTC
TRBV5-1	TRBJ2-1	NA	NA	CASSFQGSDEQFF	TGCGCCAGCAGCTTCCAGGGGAGCGATGAGCAGTTCTTC
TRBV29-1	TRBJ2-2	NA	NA	CSALGRANTGELFF	TGCAGCGCCCTGGGACGCGCGAACACCGGGGAGCTGTTTTTT
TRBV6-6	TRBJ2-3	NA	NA	CATGSTTDTQYF	TGTGCCACCGGGAGTACCACAGATACGCAGTATTTT
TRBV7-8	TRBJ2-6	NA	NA	CASSSGGILPGANVLTF	TGTGCCAGCAGCTCGGGGGGCATCCTGCCTGGGGCCAACGTCCTGACTTTC